This T cell receptor (beta chain) was captured by sequencing in a study of T-cell reconstitution after alpha-beta-depleted transplantation in children. Unique molecular identifiers were incorporated during preparation of the TCRbeta library. TCRdb itself ran the PCR reads through MiXCR, one entry per CDR3 protein. The sample includes some 590,000 distinct CDR3 sequences, about 11% of them seen just once. The receptor's source is a human donor who donated a stem cell graft to a child with acute myeloid leukemia. Specimen: PBMCs from the stem cell graft donor, collected from the stem cell graft.

The CDR3 DNA reads as TGTGCCAGCTCACCCAAGACACAGGTTTCGAACACTGAAGCTTTCTTT. Its translation: CASSPKTQVSNTEAFF. The chain has TRBV18 and TRBJ1-1; D possibly corresponds to TRBD1 (5 bases). V was trimmed by 3 bases and J by 1 base, leaving 15 bases between them. The CDR3 runs 16 residues. Per the germline V gene, CDR1 is KGHSH and CDR2 is LQKENI.